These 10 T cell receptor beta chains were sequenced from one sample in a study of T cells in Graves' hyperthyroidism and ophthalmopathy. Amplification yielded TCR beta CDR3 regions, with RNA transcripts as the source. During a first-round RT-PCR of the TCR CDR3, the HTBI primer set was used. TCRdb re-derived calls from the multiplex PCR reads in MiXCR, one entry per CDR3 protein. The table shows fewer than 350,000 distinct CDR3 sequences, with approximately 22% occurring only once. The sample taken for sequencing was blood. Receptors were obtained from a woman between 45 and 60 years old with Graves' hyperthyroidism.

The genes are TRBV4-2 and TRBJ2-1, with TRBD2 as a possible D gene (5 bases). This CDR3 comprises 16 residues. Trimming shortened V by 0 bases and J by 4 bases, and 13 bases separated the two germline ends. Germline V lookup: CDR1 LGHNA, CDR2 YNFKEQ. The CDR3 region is CASSQDNTGRYNEQFF. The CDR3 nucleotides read TGTGCCAGCAGCCAAGATAATACGGGGAGATACAATGAGCAGTTCTTC.

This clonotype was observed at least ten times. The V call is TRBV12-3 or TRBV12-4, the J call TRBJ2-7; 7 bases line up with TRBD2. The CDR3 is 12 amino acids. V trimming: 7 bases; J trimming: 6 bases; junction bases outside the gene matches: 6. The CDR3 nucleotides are TGTGCCAGCAAAAGGCGGGGGAGCGAGCAGTACTTC. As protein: CASKRRGSEQYF.

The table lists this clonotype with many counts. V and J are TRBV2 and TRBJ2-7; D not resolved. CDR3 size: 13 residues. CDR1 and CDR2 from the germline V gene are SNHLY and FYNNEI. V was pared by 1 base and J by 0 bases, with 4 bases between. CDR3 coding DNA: TGTGCCAGCAGTGAAGAGATCTCCTACGAGCAGTACTTC. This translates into CASSEEISYEQYF.

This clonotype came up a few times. CDR3 in amino acids: CSVETRTGLLGGLAGVNEQFF. Here the CDR3 DNA reads TGCAGCGTTGAAACCCGGACAGGGTTATTAGGAGGGCTAGCGGGAGTCAATGAGCAGTTCTTC. The chain has TRBV29-1 and TRBJ2-1; 10 bases match TRBD2. The CDR3 has 21 residues. CDR1 is SQVTM, CDR2 ANQGSEA, per germline. Trimming at V came to 2 bases and at J to 6 bases, leaving 25 bases not matched to a gene.

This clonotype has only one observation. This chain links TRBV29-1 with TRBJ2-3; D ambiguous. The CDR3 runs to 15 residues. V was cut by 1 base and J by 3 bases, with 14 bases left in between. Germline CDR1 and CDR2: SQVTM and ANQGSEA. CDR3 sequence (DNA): TGCAGCGTTGAAGGAGAGGTCCGAGTTACAGATACGCAGTATTTT. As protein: CSVEGEVRVTDTQYF.

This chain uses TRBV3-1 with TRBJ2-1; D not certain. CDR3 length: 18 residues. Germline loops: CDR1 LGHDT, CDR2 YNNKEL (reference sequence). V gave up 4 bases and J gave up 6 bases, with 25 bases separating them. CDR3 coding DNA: TGTGCCAGCAGCCTATTCCCCATGGGGAACGTGCAAATCAATGAGCAGTTCTTC. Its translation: CASSLFPMGNVQINEQFF.

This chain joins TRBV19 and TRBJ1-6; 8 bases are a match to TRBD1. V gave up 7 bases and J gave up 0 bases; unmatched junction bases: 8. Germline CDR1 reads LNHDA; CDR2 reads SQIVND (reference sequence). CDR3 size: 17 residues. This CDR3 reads CASNLGQGSSYNSPLHF. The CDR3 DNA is TGTGCCAGTAACCTCGGACAGGGTAGCTCCTATAATTCACCCCTCCACTTT.

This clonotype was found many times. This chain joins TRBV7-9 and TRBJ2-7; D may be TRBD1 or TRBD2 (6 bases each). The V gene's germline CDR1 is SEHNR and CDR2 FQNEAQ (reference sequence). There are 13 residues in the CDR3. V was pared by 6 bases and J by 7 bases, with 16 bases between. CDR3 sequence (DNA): TGTGCCAGCAGTAGAGGGGGGACGGCGGAGCAGTACTTC. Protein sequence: CASSRGGTAEQYF.

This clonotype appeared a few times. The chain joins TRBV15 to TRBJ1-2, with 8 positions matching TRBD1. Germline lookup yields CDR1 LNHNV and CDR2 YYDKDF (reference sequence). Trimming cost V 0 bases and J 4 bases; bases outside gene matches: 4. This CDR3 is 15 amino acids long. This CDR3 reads CATSRETGTGYGYTF. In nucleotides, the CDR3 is TGTGCCACCAGCAGAGAAACCGGGACAGGCTATGGCTACACCTTC.

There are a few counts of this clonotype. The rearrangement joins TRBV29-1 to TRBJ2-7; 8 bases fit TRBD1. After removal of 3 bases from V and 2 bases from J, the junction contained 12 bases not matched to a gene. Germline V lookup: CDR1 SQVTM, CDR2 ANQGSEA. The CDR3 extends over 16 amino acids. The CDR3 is CSVDASTGTGAYEQYF. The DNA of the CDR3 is TGCAGCGTTGACGCTTCCACCGGGACAGGTGCCTACGAGCAGTACTTC.